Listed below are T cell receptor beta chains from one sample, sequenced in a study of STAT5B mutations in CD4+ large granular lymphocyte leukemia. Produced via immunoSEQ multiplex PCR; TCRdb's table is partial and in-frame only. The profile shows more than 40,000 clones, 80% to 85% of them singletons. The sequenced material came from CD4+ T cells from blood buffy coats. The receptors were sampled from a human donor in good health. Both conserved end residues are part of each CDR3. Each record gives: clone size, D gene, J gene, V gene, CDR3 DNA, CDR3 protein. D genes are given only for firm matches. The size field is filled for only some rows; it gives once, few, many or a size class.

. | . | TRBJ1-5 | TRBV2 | TGTGCCAGCAGTTTAACAGGGAGCGGTAATCAGCCCCAGCATTTT | CASSLTGSGNQPQHF
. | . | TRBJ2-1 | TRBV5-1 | TGCGCCAGCAGCTTGGGAAGCTCCTACAATGAGCAGTTCTTC | CASSLGSSYNEQFF
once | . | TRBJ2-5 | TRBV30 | TGTGCCTGGAGTGTACCCCCGGAGACCCAGTACTTC | CAWSVPPETQYF
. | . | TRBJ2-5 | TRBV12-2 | TGTGCAAGTCGCTTCCACAGGGAAGGGTGGGCCCAAGAGACCCAGTACTTC | CASRFHREGWAQETQYF
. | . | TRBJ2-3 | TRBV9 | TGTGCCAGCAGCCCCCACCGAGGGACTAGCACAGATACGCAGTATTTT | CASSPHRGTSTDTQYF
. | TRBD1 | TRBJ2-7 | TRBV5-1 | TGCGCCAGCAGTACAGGGGCCCTCACGTCGGAGCAGTACTTC | CASSTGALTSEQYF
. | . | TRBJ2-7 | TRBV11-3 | TGTGCCAGCAGCTTACGACGAGCGGTTGGGGGGTCACGCTCCTACGAGCAGTACTTC | CASSLRRAVGGSRSYEQYF
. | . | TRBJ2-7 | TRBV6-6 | TGTGCCAGCAGCCCGGTACAGGGAGTTTACGAGCAGTACTTC | CASSPVQGVYEQYF
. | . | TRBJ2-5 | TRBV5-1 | TGCGCCAGCAGCTTGGAAGAGACCCAGTACTTC | CASSLEETQYF
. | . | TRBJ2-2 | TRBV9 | TGTGCCAGCAGCCCCAGGACCACCGGGGAGCTGTTTTTT | CASSPRTTGELFF
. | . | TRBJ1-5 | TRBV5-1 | TGCGCCAGCAGCTTGTCCGCGGGGGGGTCCCAGCATTTT | CASSLSAGGSQHF
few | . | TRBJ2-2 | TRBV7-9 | TGTGCCAGCAGCCGTTGGAACACCGGGGAGCTGTTTTTT | CASSRWNTGELFF
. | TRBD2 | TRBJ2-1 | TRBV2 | TGTGCCAGCAGTAGCGGGGGGGCTTCCCTCACCTACAATGAGCAGTTCTTC | CASSSGGASLTYNEQFF
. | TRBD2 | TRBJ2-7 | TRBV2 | TGTGCCAGCAACCCCGTCTCCAGCGGGATTTACTACGAGCAGTACTTC | CASNPVSSGIYYEQYF
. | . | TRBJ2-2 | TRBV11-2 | TGTGCCAGCAGCTTAGGGGGAGAAGGTACCGGGGAGCTGTTTTTT | CASSLGGEGTGELFF
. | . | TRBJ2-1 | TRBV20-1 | TGCAGTGCTCCCGTTATAAATGAGCAGTTCTTC | CSAPVINEQFF
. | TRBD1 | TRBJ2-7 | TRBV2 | TGTGCCATCACGACCCGACAGGGGCGTTGGGAGCAGTACTTC | CAITTRQGRWEQYF
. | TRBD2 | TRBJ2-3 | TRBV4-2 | TGTGCCAGCAGCCAAGAGGTTGCGGGGGGGAAGGATACGCAGTATTTT | CASSQEVAGGKDTQYF
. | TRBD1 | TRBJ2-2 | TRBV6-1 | TGTGCCAGCAGTGATCCGGGACAGGGGTACACCGGGGAGCTGTTTTTT | CASSDPGQGYTGELFF
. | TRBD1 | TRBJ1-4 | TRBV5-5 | TGTGCCAGCAGCAGGGACAGCTTCAATGAAAAACTGTTTTTT | CASSRDSFNEKLFF
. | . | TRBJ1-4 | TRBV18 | TGTGCCAGCTCACCCGATGGCGGAGACGAAAAACTGTTTTTT | CASSPDGGDEKLFF
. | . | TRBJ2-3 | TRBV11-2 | TGTGCCAGCAGCTTAGACGGGGGCAGGCCTGGAATTCGGTATTTT | CASSLDGGRPGIRYF
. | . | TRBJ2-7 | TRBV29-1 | TGCAGCGTGGCGAGGGGCGACCCCTACGAGCAGTACTTC | CSVARGDPYEQYF
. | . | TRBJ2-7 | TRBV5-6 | TGTGCCAGCAGCTCCCGAAGCTACGAGCAGTACTTC | CASSSRSYEQYF
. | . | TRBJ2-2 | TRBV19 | TGTGCCAGTAGTATTCTCAGGGGCACGAACACCGGGGAGCTGTTTTTT | CASSILRGTNTGELFF
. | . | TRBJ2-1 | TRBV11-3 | TGTGCCAGCAGCTTGAAGTTCTGGAATGTGGTCCCCGGGGGGCAGTTCTTC | CASSLKFWNVVPGGQFF
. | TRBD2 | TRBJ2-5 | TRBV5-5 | TGTGCCAGCAGCTTAAGCGGGGGGGCAGGAGAGACCCAGTACTTC | CASSLSGGAGETQYF
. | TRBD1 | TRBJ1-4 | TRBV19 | TGTGCCAGTAGCATACAGGGGGCTGCAACTAATGAAAAACTGTTTTTT | CASSIQGAATNEKLFF
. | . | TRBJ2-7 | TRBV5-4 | TGTGCCAGCAGCTTTGCGGGATCCGACGAGCAGTACTTC | CASSFAGSDEQYF
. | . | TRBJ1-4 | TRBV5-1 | TGCGCCAGCAGCTCTACACAGGGTCTGAGTGAAAAACTGTTTTTT | CASSSTQGLSEKLFF
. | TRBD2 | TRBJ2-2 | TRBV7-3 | TGTGCCAGCAGCTCTAGCGGGGGGGCCATCGCCGGGGAGCTGTTTTTT | CASSSSGGAIAGELFF
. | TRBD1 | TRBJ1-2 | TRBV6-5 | TGTGCCAGCAGTTACTCGACAGGGATTTTCGGCTACACCTTC | CASSYSTGIFGYTF
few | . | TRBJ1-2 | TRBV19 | TGTGCCAGTAGTATAAAGGCAGATTATGGCTACACCTTC | CASSIKADYGYTF
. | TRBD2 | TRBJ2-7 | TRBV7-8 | TGTGCCAGCAGCGGAGGGACTAGCGGGAGTCCAGACGAGCAGTACTTC | CASSGGTSGSPDEQYF
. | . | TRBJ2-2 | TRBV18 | TGTGCCAGCTCAGACACGGGCACCGGGGAGCTGTTTTTT | CASSDTGTGELFF
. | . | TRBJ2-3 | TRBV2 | TGTGCCAGCAGTAGGGGACCCTCGGGAGACGATACGCAGTATTTT | CASSRGPSGDDTQYF
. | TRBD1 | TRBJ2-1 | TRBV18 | TGTGCCAGCTCACCCGGGACAGACACATACAATGAGCAGTTCTTC | CASSPGTDTYNEQFF
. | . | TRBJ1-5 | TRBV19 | TGTGCCAGTAGTTTGGACGGGATATATAGCAATCAGCCCCAGCATTTT | CASSLDGIYSNQPQHF
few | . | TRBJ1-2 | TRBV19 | TGTGCCAGTAACCCCCCAGGCGTATATGGCTACACCTTC | CASNPPGVYGYTF
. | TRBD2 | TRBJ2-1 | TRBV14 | TGTGCCAGCAGCCGGGTAGCGGGGGGTCGGGAGCAGTTCTTC | CASSRVAGGREQFF
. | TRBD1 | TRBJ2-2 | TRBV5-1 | TGCGCCAGCAGCGGCACGACAGGGGGCGGAAGCGGGGAGCTGTTTTTT | CASSGTTGGGSGELFF
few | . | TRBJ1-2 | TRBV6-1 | TGTGCCAGCAGAGATCCGAGGGGTGGTGGCTACACCTTC | CASRDPRGGGYTF
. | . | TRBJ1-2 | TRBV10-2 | TGCGCCAGCACAGGACTGTCAGCTAACTATGGCTACACCTTC | CASTGLSANYGYTF
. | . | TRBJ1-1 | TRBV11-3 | TGTGCCAGCAGCTTAGGCAGGGCTGACACTGAAGCTTTCTTT | CASSLGRADTEAFF
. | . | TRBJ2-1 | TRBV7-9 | TGTGCCAGCAGCTTAGGAGGAGGGGGTCTCGATGAGCAGTTCTTC | CASSLGGGGLDEQFF
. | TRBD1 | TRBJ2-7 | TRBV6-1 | TGTGCCAGCAGCGAGGGGGCCAAGGGGAGCGAGCAGTACTTC | CASSEGAKGSEQYF
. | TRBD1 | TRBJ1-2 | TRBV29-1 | TGCAGCGTTGGGTCCGGACAGGGGACCTATGGCTACACCTTC | CSVGSGQGTYGYTF
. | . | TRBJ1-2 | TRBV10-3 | TGTGCCATCAGTGAGTCGGGAGCGTACCTCTATGGCTACACCTTC | CAISESGAYLYGYTF
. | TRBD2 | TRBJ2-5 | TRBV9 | TGTGCCAGCAGCGTAGCTACTAGCGGGGTCCGATCCGGGGAGACCCAGTACTTC | CASSVATSGVRSGETQYF
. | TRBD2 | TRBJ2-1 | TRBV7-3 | TGTGCCAGCAGCCCCACCCTAGCGGGAGGTGTGGGTGAGCAGTTCTTC | CASSPTLAGGVGEQFF